This entry concerns a single T cell receptor beta chain. Its antigen is still unknown. Additional DNA sequences in this sample encode the identical CDR3. The CDR3 runs to 14 residues. The germline gives CDR1 SQVTM, CDR2 ANQGSEA. Trimming took 5 bases from V and 0 from J; bases not matched to a gene: 0. The source of the sample is a study of CD8+ T cells in alopecia areata. General study results and limits: For lesional scalp, especially alopecia totalis/universalis, clonality was higher than in normal scalp. Scalp sample data also include resident alphabeta T cells from normal skin.

Following extraction, RNA underwent reverse transcription to cDNA, which served as the sequencing template. Assay: immunoSEQ multiplex PCR; the TCRdb copy retains only in-frame clones and omits some. The sample contains approximately 120,000 clones, roughly 50% of which appear only once. Specimen: NKG2D-low CD8+ T cells sorted from blood. The receptor was isolated from a human donor with alopecia areata. The chain employs TRBV29-1 and TRBJ2-1; the match to TRBD2 covers 11 bases. The CDR3 DNA sequence: TGCAGCGTTACTAGCGGGAGCTCCTACAATGAGCAGTTCTTC. Translating gives CSVTSGSSYNEQFF.